The 19 T cell receptor beta chains presented below share a single source sample, sequenced in a study of somatic mutations in cytotoxic T cells in rheumatoid arthritis. This table comes from immunoSEQ multiplex PCR, and its TCRdb copy is limited to in-frame clones, with some not included. The sample includes 13,000 to 15,000 clones, 82% of them seen just once. Material: CD8+ T cells sorted from blood. These receptors all come from an adult with rheumatoid arthritis.

The CDR3 loop reads CASSLQGGAEAFF. In DNA, the CDR3 is TGTGCCAGCAGTCTACAGGGAGGCGCTGAAGCTTTCTTT. The V call is TRBV6-5, the J call TRBJ1-1; tentatively, D is TRBD1 (6 bases). The CDR3 covers 13 residues. V lost 5 bases and J lost 6, with 13 bases in between. Germline V gene sequence: CDR1 MNHEY, CDR2 SVGAGI.

The rearrangement joins TRBV7-9 to TRBJ2-3; 11 bases line up with TRBD2. Germline CDR1 SEHNR, CDR2 FQNEAQ (reference sequence). The V and J ends lost 5 bases and 3 bases, in that order; junction bases with no gene match: 4. The CDR3 runs to 15 residues. CDR3 sequence (DNA): TGTGCCAGCAGCCCGGGACTAGCGGTTACAGATACGCAGTATTTT. This codes for CASSPGLAVTDTQYF.

The chain uses TRBV6-1 and TRBJ2-2, with no clear D. Germline CDR1 MNHNS, CDR2 SASEGT. Trimming removed 2 bases at V and 9 bases at J, with 4 bases between. The CDR3 covers 11 residues. The CDR3 protein is CASSETRELFF. For the CDR3, the DNA is TGTGCCAGCAGTGAAACCCGGGAGCTGTTTTTT.

V gene TRBV7-9 combines with J gene TRBJ2-7, with TRBD2 matching 9 bases. This CDR3 spans 14 amino acids. The J segment lost 0 bases and the V segment lost 3 bases, leaving 0 bases of the junction unmatched. Germline V gene lookup returns CDR1 SEHNR and CDR2 FQNEAQ (reference sequence). CDR3 protein: CASSLTSGSYEQYF. CDR3 sequence (DNA): TGTGCCAGCAGCTTGACTAGCGGCTCCTACGAGCAGTACTTC.

The chain couples TRBV4-1 to TRBJ2-5, with a tentative D call TRBD2 (6 bases). CDR3 length: 16 amino acids. Germline V gene sequence: CDR1 MGHRA, CDR2 YSYEKL. V was shortened by 0 bases and J by 3 bases, with 14 bases between the two germline ends. This chain's CDR3 is CASSQDRGLPKETQYF. CDR3 coding DNA: TGCGCCAGCAGCCAAGACCGGGGGTTACCGAAAGAGACCCAGTACTTC.

The chain combines TRBV7-2 with TRBJ2-3; a possible D gene is TRBD1 (5 bases). The CDR3 loop spans 14 amino acids. CDR1 is SGHTA, CDR2 FQGNSA, per germline. V dropped 8 bases and J dropped 2 bases, with 14 bases sitting between them. CDR3 sequence: CASLQGPDTDTQYF. CDR3 DNA: TGTGCCAGCCTGCAGGGCCCCGACACAGATACGCAGTATTTT. The entire variable domain, with the rest obtained from reference TRBV7-2 and TRBJ2-3, is as follows: GAGVSQSPSNKVTEKGKDVELRCDPISGHTALYWYRQSLGQGLEFLIYFQGNSAPDKSGLPSDRFSAERTGGSVSTLTIQRTQQEDSAVYLCASLQGPDTDTQYFGPGTRLTVL.

This clone came up once. The chain couples TRBV25-1 to TRBJ1-2; TRBD1 agrees at 7 bases. V shed 4 bases and J 5 bases; nucleotides not matched to a gene: 1. The CDR3 has 12 residues. CDR1 and CDR2 from the germline V gene are MGHDK and SYGVNS. CDR3 nucleotide sequence: TGTGCCAGCAGTGGACAGGGTTATGGCTACACCTTC. Its translation: CASSGQGYGYTF.

The chain is built from TRBV19 and TRBJ1-1; D is ambiguous. Trimming took 3 bases from V and 6 from J, leaving 8 bases between them. The germline V gene encodes CDR1 LNHDA and CDR2 SQIVND (reference sequence). The CDR3 has 12 amino acids. CDR3: CASSIEPPEAFF. The CDR3 DNA reads TGTGCCAGTAGTATTGAACCCCCTGAAGCTTTCTTT.

The CDR3 is CASGLVSTDTQYF. The DNA for the CDR3 is TGTGCTAGTGGTTTGGTGAGTACAGATACGCAGTATTTT. The rearrangement links TRBV12-5 to TRBJ2-3; D unclear. This CDR3 contains 13 residues. The germline V gene has CDR1 LGHNT and CDR2 FRNRAP. Trimming left V 0 bases short and J 3 bases short, with 4 bases between.

V is TRBV7-9 and J is TRBJ2-1; 9 positions match TRBD2. The CDR3 is made up of 16 amino acids. In germline, CDR1 is SEHNR, CDR2 FQNEAQ (reference sequence). The V gene end was trimmed by 1 base and the J gene end by 1 base; junction bases not matched to a gene: 2. The CDR3 DNA reads as TGTGCCAGCAGCTTAGTAGCGGGGGCATCCTACAATGAGCAGTTCTTC. Encoded protein: CASSLVAGASYNEQFF.

This clone has only a few counts. J is TRBJ1-1 and V is TRBV6-5; D unresolved. Trimming pared 2 bases from V and 0 bases from J, leaving 7 bases between. The CDR3 contains 14 residues. From germline, CDR1 is MNHEY and CDR2 SVGAGI. CDR3 protein: CASSYGGLNTEAFF. The CDR3 nucleotides are TGTGCCAGCAGTTACGGCGGGTTGAACACTGAAGCTTTCTTT.

The chain has TRBV10-3 and TRBJ1-1; 7 nucleotides line up with TRBD1. The J segment lost 1 base and the V segment lost 4 bases, leaving 6 bases of the junction unmatched. Germline CDR1 reads ENHRY; CDR2 reads SYGVKD. The CDR3 totals 15 residues. CDR3 region: CAISVTGTENTEAFF. For the CDR3, the DNA is TGTGCCATCAGTGTAACCGGGACAGAGAACACTGAAGCTTTCTTT.

This sequence joins TRBV5-1 and TRBJ2-3, with 12 nucleotides matching TRBD2. This CDR3 spans 16 amino acids. CDR1 SGHRS and CDR2 YFSETQ come from the germline V gene. After removal of 4 bases from V and 2 bases from J, the junction contained 5 bases not matched to a gene. DNA for the CDR3: TGCGCCAGCAGCGCGGGACTAGCGGGCCCCACAGATACGCAGTATTTT. Protein: CASSAGLAGPTDTQYF.

This clone has only one observation. V and J are TRBV27 and TRBJ1-4; a weak D match, TRBD1 (6 bases). This CDR3 is 14 amino acids long. CDR1 MNHEY and CDR2 SMNVEV come from the germline V gene (reference sequence). The V and J ends lost 4 bases and 0 bases respectively, with 6 bases between them. CDR3 in DNA: TGTGCCAGCAGTTCAGGGGCAACTAATGAAAAACTGTTTTTT. This encodes CASSSGATNEKLFF.

J is TRBJ2-2 and V is TRBV6-4; 7 bases line up with TRBD1. This CDR3 is built from 14 residues. CDR1 is MRHNA, CDR2 SNTAGT, per germline. Trimming at V came to 4 bases and at J to 7 bases, leaving 6 bases not matched to a gene. The CDR3 loop reads CASSADRESGELFF. In nucleotides, the CDR3 is TGTGCCAGCAGTGCCGACAGGGAGAGCGGGGAGCTGTTTTTT.

This chain uses TRBV7-8 with TRBJ1-4; TRBD1 might be the D (5 bases). The germline V gene has CDR1 SGHVS and CDR2 FQNEAQ. Trimming stripped 5 bases from V and 6 bases from J, with 16 bases between. The CDR3 totals 15 residues. The CDR3 region has the DNA TGTGCCAGCAGCCCCACCAACCTAGGGGATGAAAAACTGTTTTTT. Translating it yields CASSPTNLGDEKLFF.

The chain uses TRBV28 and TRBJ2-3; D perhaps matches TRBD2 (6 bases). The CDR3 sequence is 16 residues long. Trimming shortened V by 5 bases and J by 6 bases, and 21 bases separated the two germline ends. Germline CDR1 MDHEN, CDR2 SYDVKM. The CDR3 is CASSPLGGEGFDTQYF. The CDR3 DNA is TGTGCCAGCAGTCCTTTGGGGGGAGAAGGTTTTGATACGCAGTATTTT.

The rearrangement joins TRBV5-4 to TRBJ2-5; TRBD1 is a possible D gene (5 bases). Germline V gene data show CDR1 as SGHNT and CDR2 as YYREEE (reference sequence). Trimming cost V 0 bases and J 5 bases, with 14 bases left between them. The CDR3 extends over 15 amino acids. The CDR3 DNA reads TGTGCCAGCAGCTTGGATCAGGGCCCTGGGGAGACCCAGTACTTC. This translates into CASSLDQGPGETQYF.

J is TRBJ2-1 and V is TRBV27, with TRBD2 identical over 10 bases. CDR1 is MNHEY and CDR2 is SMNVEV in the germline V gene (reference sequence). V trimming: 3 bases; J trimming: 12 bases; junction bases outside the gene matches: 11. The CDR3 has 15 amino acids. The CDR3 reads CASSFGLAGAVGQFF. The CDR3 coding sequence is TGTGCCAGCAGTTTCGGCCTAGCGGGAGCGGTCGGGCAGTTCTTC.